One sample yielded the 17 T cell receptor beta chains listed below, sequenced in a study of T-cell reconstitution after alpha-beta-depleted transplantation in children (dated by TCRdb to 2015 to 2016). Receptor libraries were prepared by PCR. Instrument used: Illumina HiSeq 2500. To normalize quantification of the TCRbeta repertoire, the TCR libraries were built with molecular barcoding that relied on unique molecular identifiers. Using fastp trimming at Q25 and MiXCR clonotype assembly, TCRdb reanalyzed the public sequencing data and kept in-frame beta chains. Rows are unified per CDR3 protein, each entry keeping the most common DNA and genes. A total of about 540,000 distinct CDR3 sequences appear in this sample, roughly a quarter of them only once. In total, the top ten clones hold approximately 39% of the sample. What the treatment or condition label conveys for this sample: allogeneic hematopoietic cell transplantation with graft depleted of TCRalphabeta T cells and CD19 B cells.

Material: PBMCs, obtained before TCRalphabeta/CD19-depleted stem cell transplant. These TCRs come from a boy younger than two with Wiskott-Aldrich syndrome, due to receive a stem cell transplant.

The chain has TRBV30 and TRBJ2-2, with a tentative D call TRBD1 (6 bases). The CDR3 runs to 15 residues. V was shortened by 3 bases and J by 5 bases, with 16 bases between the two germline ends. Germline CDR1 and CDR2: GTSNPN and SVGIG (reference sequence). The CDR3: CAWRPGHLRTGELFF. The CDR3 bases are TGTGCCTGGAGACCGGGACACCTCAGAACCGGGGAGCTGTTTTTT. Looking up the rest from reference TRBV30 and TRBJ2-2 gives the full variable domain: SQTIHQWPATLVQPVGSPLSLECTVEGTSNPNLYWYRQAAGRGLQLLFYSVGIGQISSEVPQNLSASRPQDRQFILSSKKLLLSDSGFYLCAWRPGHLRTGELFFGEGSRLTVL.

This clonotype was counted between two and nine times. This chain connects TRBV7-8 to TRBJ1-6; TRBD1 agrees at 11 bases. CDR3 size: 17 residues. J gave up 2 bases and V 5 bases, and 5 bases lay outside the gene matches. Germline CDR1 and CDR2: SGHVS and FQNEAQ. CDR3 residues: CASSLRTGGAYNSPLHF. CDR3 in DNA: TGTGCCAGCAGCCTAAGGACAGGGGGCGCCTATAATTCACCCCTCCACTTT.

J is TRBJ2-3 and V is TRBV30; the match to TRBD2 covers 8 bases. Germline values: CDR1 GTSNPN, CDR2 SVGIG (reference sequence). V gave up 0 bases and J gave up 4 bases; unmatched junction bases: 9. This CDR3 is built from 16 residues. The CDR3 loop is CAWSVLASGPSDTQYF. The CDR3 DNA follows: TGTGCCTGGAGTGTACTGGCTAGCGGGCCGTCAGATACGCAGTATTTT.

This clonotype was detected a few times. V is TRBV9 and J is TRBJ2-7; TRBD2 is a possible D gene (5 bases). CDR1 is SGDLS and CDR2 is YYNGEE in the germline V gene. With 4 bases removed from V and 2 bases from J, the gap between germline ends came to 13 bases. The CDR3 runs to 14 residues. CDR3 in amino acids: CASSKEYGAYEQYF. Written as DNA, the CDR3 is TGTGCCAGCAGCAAGGAATACGGGGCCTACGAGCAGTACTTC.

This clonotype turned up a few times. V gene TRBV21-1 combines with J gene TRBJ1-3. TRBV21-1 is a recognized pseudogene. The CDR3 sequence is 18 residues long. CDR3 loop: CASSKEDPGPTSGNTIYF. CDR3 bases: TGTGCCAGCAGCAAAGAAGATCCAGGGCCCACCTCTGGAAACACCATATATTTT.

The chain has TRBV20-1 and TRBJ2-7, with D maybe TRBD2 (5 bases). The CDR3 length is 18 residues. CDR1 is DFQATT, CDR2 SNEGSKA, per germline (reference sequence). Between the trimmed V and J ends, which lost 1 base and 3 bases, there was a span of 25 bases. The CDR3 reads CSARAPSGKGLKRYEQYF. The CDR3 DNA reads as TGCAGTGCTAGAGCCCCCTCGGGAAAGGGTCTCAAGCGCTACGAGCAGTACTTC.

The genes are TRBV10-3 and TRBJ1-3, with D hard to call. The CDR3 covers 15 residues. Germline-derived CDR1 and CDR2 are ENHRY and SYGVKD. The V gene lost 0 bases and the J gene lost 0 bases, with 6 bases spanning the gap. CDR3 nucleotide sequence: TGTGCCATCAGTGAGTCGATACCCTCTGGAAACACCATATATTTT. Amino acid sequence: CAISESIPSGNTIYF.

V and J are TRBV29-1 and TRBJ2-1; 8 bases map to TRBD2. Looked up from germline, CDR1 is SQVTM and CDR2 is ANQGSEA. The CDR3 is made up of 14 amino acids. Trimming took 5 bases from V and 2 from J; bases not matched to a gene: 5. The CDR3 sequence is CSVSGRGAYNEQFF. CDR3 in DNA: TGCAGCGTTAGCGGGAGAGGGGCCTACAATGAGCAGTTCTTC.

The V and J genes are TRBV4-1 and TRBJ2-1; 8 bases are a match to TRBD2. The CDR3 is made up of 17 amino acids. Germline CDR1 MGHRA, CDR2 YSYEKL. The V and J ends lost 0 bases and 3 bases, in that order; junction bases with no gene match: 7. CDR3 coding DNA: TGCGCCAGCAGCCAAGATCTGGGTACTAGCGGCTACAATGAGCAGTTCTTC. It encodes CASSQDLGTSGYNEQFF.

This chain links TRBV20-1 with TRBJ2-5; 7 nucleotides match TRBD1. Germline CDR1 DFQATT, CDR2 SNEGSKA (reference sequence). J lost 2 bases, V lost 5 bases, and 5 bases had no gene match. CDR3 size: 13 residues. The CDR3 region is CSAGMTGQETQYF. In DNA, the CDR3 is TGCAGTGCTGGTATGACAGGGCAAGAGACCCAGTACTTC.

A few counts support this clonotype. V is TRBV27 and J is TRBJ1-2, with D perhaps matching TRBD1 (5 bases). The CDR3 contains 17 residues. V lost 2 bases and J 3 bases, leaving 19 bases between the germline ends. The germline V gene encodes CDR1 MNHEY and CDR2 SMNVEV (reference sequence). CDR3 nucleotide sequence: TGTGCCAGCAGTTTAATGTCTCGGGCGGGGGAGGACTATGGCTACACCTTC. This translates into CASSLMSRAGEDYGYTF.

The chain couples TRBV5-1 to TRBJ2-1, with unresolved D. Between the trimmed V and J ends, which lost 0 bases and 0 bases, there was a span of 7 bases. Germline lookup yields CDR1 SGHRS and CDR2 YFSETQ. This CDR3 is 15 amino acids long. The CDR3 DNA reads TGCGCCAGCAGCTTGGTACGTAACTCCTACAATGAGCAGTTCTTC. Protein product: CASSLVRNSYNEQFF.

The rearrangement joins TRBV12-3 or TRBV12-4 to TRBJ2-1; TRBD2 aligns across 13 bases. The CDR3 has 17 amino acids. The V segment lost 6 bases and the J segment 0 bases; nucleotides outside the gene matches: 5. CDR3 protein: CASSPTSGRISYNEQFF. The CDR3 DNA reads TGTGCCAGCAGCCCGACTAGCGGGAGGATCTCCTACAATGAGCAGTTCTTC.

The rearrangement uses TRBV15 and TRBJ2-1; 10 bases map to TRBD2. V was clipped by 0 bases and J by 6 bases; unmatched bases: 5. This CDR3 has 16 residues. CDR1 is LNHNV and CDR2 is YYDKDF in the germline V gene (reference sequence). The CDR3 DNA follows: TGTGCCACCAGCAGAGATCAAGCGGGAGGGCCCAATGAGCAGTTCTTC. It is translated as CATSRDQAGGPNEQFF.

The chain links TRBV4-2 to TRBJ2-5; either TRBD1 or TRBD2 may supply D (6 bases each). Trimming stripped 4 bases from V and 2 bases from J, with 14 bases between. The CDR3 spans 15 residues. Germline loops: CDR1 LGHNA, CDR2 YNFKEQ. CDR3 residues: CASSRGGGRQETQYF. As DNA, the CDR3 is TGTGCCAGCAGCCGAGGAGGGGGGCGGCAAGAGACCCAGTACTTC.

This clonotype was detected a few times. This chain links TRBV30 with TRBJ2-5; TRBD1 agrees at 9 bases. The CDR3 has 13 residues. Per the germline V gene, CDR1 is GTSNPN and CDR2 is SVGIG (reference sequence). The junction had 4 bases not matched to a gene; V was cut back by 4 bases and J by 4 bases. CDR3 bases: TGTGCCTGGAAAGTGACAGGGGGAGAGACCCAGTACTTC. Translation: CAWKVTGGETQYF.

The chain joins TRBV24-1 to TRBJ2-1; D gene uncertain. Deletions cut 0 bases from V and 5 bases from J, with 7 bases between. The CDR3 has 14 amino acids. The V gene's germline CDR1 is KGHDR and CDR2 SFDVKD. CDR3 sequence reads: CATSDLPPDNEQFF. The CDR3 DNA reads as TGTGCCACCAGTGATTTGCCCCCCGACAATGAGCAGTTCTTC.